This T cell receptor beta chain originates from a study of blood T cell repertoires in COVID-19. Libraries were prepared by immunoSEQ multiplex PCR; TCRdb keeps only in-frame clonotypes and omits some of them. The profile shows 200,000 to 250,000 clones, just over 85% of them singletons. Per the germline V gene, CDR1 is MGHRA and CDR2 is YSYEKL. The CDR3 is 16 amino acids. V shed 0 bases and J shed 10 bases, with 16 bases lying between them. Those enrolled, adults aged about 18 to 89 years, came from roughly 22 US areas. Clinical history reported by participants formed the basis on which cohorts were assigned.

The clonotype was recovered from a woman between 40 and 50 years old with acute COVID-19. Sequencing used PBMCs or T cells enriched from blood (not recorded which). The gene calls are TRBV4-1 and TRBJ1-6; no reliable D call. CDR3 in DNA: TGCGCCAGCAGCCAAGATTATACCGTCGCTAGGTCACCCCTCCACTTT. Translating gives CASSQDYTVARSPLHF.